The rows below give T cell receptor beta chains drawn from one sample of a study of T cell responses to AZD1222 COVID-19 vaccine. Clones were read by immunoSEQ multiplex PCR, and TCRdb kept only the in-frame ones, dropping some. The table lists 120,000 or so clones, around 92% of them singletons. The specimen was peripheral blood, collected on day 0 of AZD1222 vaccination. The receptors here all came from an adult in good health. CDR3s include the opening cysteine and the closing phenylalanine or tryptophan. Size is omitted from some rows. Given values are once, few, many or a class for expanded clones.

>TRBJ1-6|-|TRBV6-4
CARDDRGDSPLHF
>TRBJ2-7|-|TRBV5-4
CASSSLLSYEQYF
>TRBJ1-6|-|TRBV27
CASATTGTYNSPLHF
>TRBJ2-1|-|TRBV18
CASSSIQDHGVDEQFF
>TRBJ2-7|-|TRBV28
CASSWGLAGPSSSYEQYF
>TRBJ2-1|-|TRBV11-2
CASSLGLAGRDEQFF
>TRBJ1-2|-|TRBV18
CASSFPTGPTF
>TRBJ1-2|-|TRBV2
CARTNDRAVIGGYTF
>TRBJ2-1|once|TRBV9
CASSVVGLAAHNEQFF
>TRBJ1-5|once|TRBV5-8
CASSLSPVGATNQPQHF
>TRBJ2-7|-|TRBV4-1
CASSLETRDEQYF
>TRBJ1-6|-|TRBV24-1
CATRPRGATYNSPLHF
>TRBJ1-1|-|TRBV6-5
CASSPSYSQTEAFF
>TRBJ2-2|-|TRBV11-2
CASSSGGTGELFF
>TRBJ1-2|-|TRBV12-3/TRBV12-4
CASSFIQVYGYTF
>TRBJ2-5|-|TRBV30
CAWRSGAVTQYF
>TRBJ1-6|-|TRBV18
CASSPNRGNDSPLHF
>TRBJ2-5|-|TRBV11-2
CASSPPPSQPTQYF
>TRBJ2-5|-|TRBV7-2
CASSLAGYQETQYF
>TRBJ2-7|-|TRBV6-5
CASSRGTSGYEQYF
>TRBJ2-2|-|TRBV5-4
CASSLVGGRGIRELFF
>TRBJ2-5|-|TRBV2
CASSGLGLDEETQYF
>TRBJ2-5|-|TRBV5-5
CASSSNGQGAWQETQYF
>TRBJ2-7|few|TRBV27
CASSFFSSYEQYF
>TRBJ2-5|-|TRBV6-5
CGSDRPQETQYF
>TRBJ1-5|-|TRBV19
CASDDRGVGQPQHF